This TCR beta chain was identified in a study of human T cells and chemical hapten exposure (dated by TCRdb to about 2021). About the full investigation: For sensitization, 2% DPC in acetone was applied to a roughly 2 cm by roughly 2 cm area of upper inner arm skin. Throughout the roughly 24-week study period, patients were also given weekly therapeutic DPC doses on the scalp. Blood for TCR sequencing was provided by twenty-nine alopecia patients at one to four time points (pre-sensitization, 2, 6 and 24 weeks). The patient cohort, mostly female, included alopecia areata with under or over 50% scalp involvement, alopecia totalis and alopecia universalis. Peripheral blood TCR repertoire changes were tracked in vivo in alopecia patients during primary and secondary sensitization to the hapten diphenylcyclopropenone (DPC). Libraries were combined into a pool for sequencing, and differences in TCR yield between samples came mainly from small differences in library volumes within the pool. Patch testing was performed on the upper back with Finn chambers containing 0.01% DPC, and the patch tests were scored after 6 days according to International Contact Dermatitis Research Group standards. For every blood RNA sample, sequencing covered both the TCR alpha and TCR beta chains. Blood was sampled from patients pre-sensitization (week 0) and at 2, 6 and about 24 weeks after DPC sensitization. Study-level results and caveats: Significantly more large CDR3 similarity clusters were formed by expanded TCRs than by pre-sensitization or healthy control sets, consistent with antigen-driven responses. All patients had alopecia, a presumed autoimmune disease, so their immune response might differ from that of healthy individuals. DPC sensitization did not change how many TCRs were above 1 in 1000 frequency, and no evidence was found of alterations in global repertoire structure. Repeated subsampling changed both the strength of the expansion versus patch-test correlation and the threshold at which the correlation became significant. Patch test score was positively correlated with the number of PT1 expanded TCRs, with significance at thresholds 8, 16 and 32 but not at 4.

The time point tag for this specimen amounts to: patch test 1, 2 weeks after DPC sensitization. What this sample's treatment or condition label stands for: therapeutic diphenylcyclopropenone sensitization with weekly scalp DPC. Total RNA was extracted from unfractionated whole blood collected in Tempus Blood RNA tubes. At each patch-test visit, blood was drawn before the patch test was applied. To be eligible, patients had to be aged 18 to 70, diagnosed with alopecia and judged suitable for DPC therapy, while pregnant patients were excluded. A remark on this clonotype: What this receptor recognizes is not known. The sample holds no much larger clone one base away, and base qualities are not on file.

Preparation of the library involved RACE. The data were produced on a NextSeq 500. During library preparation, unique molecular identifiers were attached to individual cDNA molecules so that TCRs could be counted in a quantitative, reproducible way. Processing in the source paper ran as follows. A median of about 100,000 TCRs per sample was observed, with a range of about 20,000 to 750,000. V, J and CDR3 annotation of the TCR reads was performed with the Decombinator software suite. For the PS versus PT1 abundance plots, all samples were subsampled to the same number of TCRs (28,000). TCRs were defined as expanded if absent before sensitization and observed at least eight times at the 2-week time point. Clones were called with MiXCR by TCRdb after fastp trimmed the public reads at Q25, and only in-frame beta chains were retained. Rows merge per CDR3 protein into single entries with the most common DNA and genes. TCRdb, not the original authors, processed these V and J calls. This sample comprises about 34,000 distinct CDR3 sequences, approximately 6.3% of them detected only once. The top ten constitute roughly 9.2% of the sample.

The CDR3 runs 13 residues from the cysteine to the phenylalanine. The CDR3 DNA has 39 bases and is translated from base 1. Trimming removed 3 bases from V and 0 bases from J, leaving 8 bases between the germline ends. The germline V gene encodes CDR1 SQVTM and CDR2 ANQGSEA. The receptor chain draws on TRBV29-1 and TRBJ1-1; TRBD1 could be the D gene, as 5 bases match. Source: whole blood, taken in connection with sensitization to the hapten diphenylcyclopropenone (DPC). This TCR was sampled from a woman between 25 and 40 years old with alopecia areata. Some clones in this sample may be carry-over from other donors' samples. The DNA sequence is given as TGCAGCGTTGAGGAGGGGATGAACACTGAAGCTTTCTTT. Its translation reads: CSVEEGMNTEAFF.